This T cell receptor beta chain comes out of a study of T cell responses to AZD1222 COVID-19 vaccine. TCRdb keeps only in-frame clones here, not all; method: immunoSEQ multiplex PCR. The data show some 110,000 clones, 75% to 90% seen once. Germline values: CDR1 SGHNT, CDR2 YYREEE (reference sequence). The CDR3 has 13 residues. Trimming removed 4 bases from V and 2 bases from J, with 7 bases in between. Sequencing was performed on peripheral blood, taken 28 days after the second AZD1222 dose. The gene calls are TRBV5-4 and TRBJ1-3, with a weak D call TRBD1 (5 bases). This clonotype originated in an adult who received the AZD1222 COVID-19 vaccine. CDR3 sequence reads: CASSKTAGNTIYF. The CDR3 coding sequence is TGTGCCAGCAGCAAGACAGCTGGAAACACCATATATTTT.